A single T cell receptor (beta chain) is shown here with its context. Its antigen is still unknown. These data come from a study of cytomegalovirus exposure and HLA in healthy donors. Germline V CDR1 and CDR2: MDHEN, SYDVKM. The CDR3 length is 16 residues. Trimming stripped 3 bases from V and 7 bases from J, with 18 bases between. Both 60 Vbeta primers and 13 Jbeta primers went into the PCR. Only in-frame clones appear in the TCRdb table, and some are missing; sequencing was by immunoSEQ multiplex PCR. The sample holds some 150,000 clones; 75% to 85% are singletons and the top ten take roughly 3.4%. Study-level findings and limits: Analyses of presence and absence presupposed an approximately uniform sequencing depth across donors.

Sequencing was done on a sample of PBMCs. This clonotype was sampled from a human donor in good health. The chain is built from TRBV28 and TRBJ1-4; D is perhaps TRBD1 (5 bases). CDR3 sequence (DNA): TGTGCCAGCAGTTTTGTATTGGGGGGGAGGGGTGAAAAACTGTTTTTT. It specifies CASSFVLGGRGEKLFF.